The source of this T cell receptor beta chain is a study of T cells after yellow fever vaccination. Study summary: The authors prepared low-cell-number fractions using SMART-Seq v4 Ultra Low Input. Study results and limitations: Detected again after the booster were most primary-vaccination clones, at 95% to 98% CD4 and around 91% CD8.

CDR3 size: 17 residues. Germline assignment: CDR1 SGHRS and CDR2 YFSETQ. Trimming took off 1 base at V and 0 bases at J, with 13 bases between the two ends. A universal primer site and UMIs were added as TCR cDNA was made by 5'RACE template switching. Via MiXCR, TCRdb re-called the 5' RACE reads, giving one row per CDR3 protein. There are a few hundred thousand distinct CDR3 sequences in the sample; 2.5% to 3.5% occur only once, and 3.2% lies in the top ten. At least ten counts were recorded for this clonotype. The antigen is undetermined. The sequence came from a young man who received the YFV17D yellow fever vaccine. This material consisted of CD4+ T cells sorted from PBMCs, taken 10 days after the yellow fever booster vaccination. This chain uses TRBV5-1 with TRBJ1-4; D uncertain. The CDR3 region is CASSLFGVTTTNEKLFF. The CDR3 DNA reads as TGCGCCAGCAGCTTGTTTGGAGTGACTACAACTAATGAAAAACTGTTTTTT.